This T cell receptor (beta chain) came from a study of T cells in Graves' hyperthyroidism and ophthalmopathy. The investigators amplified TCR beta CDR3 regions from RNA transcripts. The HTBI primer set drove a first-round RT-PCR of the TCR CDR3. TCRdb re-analysed the multiplex PCR reads in MiXCR, keeping a single row per CDR3 protein. The sample has roughly 700,000 distinct CDR3 sequences, roughly a third seen once. This CDR3 spans 15 amino acids. Trimming cost V 6 bases and J 0 bases; bases outside gene matches: 2. The germline V gene encodes CDR1 ENHRY and CDR2 SYGVKD. This clonotype was observed a few times. Graves' hyperthyroidism is called stable when ophthalmopathy does not progress within 18 months.

The sequence derives from a woman aged 35 to 49 with Graves' hyperthyroidism. The sample comprised blood. The V and J genes are TRBV10-3 and TRBJ2-7, with 13 bases identical to TRBD2. The CDR3 region has the DNA TGTGCCATCAGAGGACTAGCGGGGGACTCCTACGAGCAGTACTTC. This codes for CAIRGLAGDSYEQYF.